One T cell receptor beta chain is described in this entry. Antigen: not known. This record comes from a study of cytomegalovirus exposure and HLA in healthy donors. The PCR contained 60 Vbeta and 13 Jbeta primers. Clones were sequenced by immunoSEQ multiplex PCR, and TCRdb holds only the in-frame ones, with some missing. The sample has about 140,000 clones; 73% are singletons. The study's findings and limits: Listed as cytomegalovirus-associated were roughly 180 TCR beta chains. An analysis done earlier found most TCR beta V segments productive about 90% or about 30% of the time. The authors later found HLA-associated TCR beta chains more clonally expanded than equally common others. Later analysis showed most CMV-associated TCR beta chains appearing HLA-restricted.

This CDR3 region has 13 residues. Germline CDR1 LNHDA, CDR2 SQIVND (reference sequence). Between the trimmed V and J ends, which lost 4 bases and 4 bases, there was a span of 10 bases. This TCR derives from a woman aged 40 to 50 in good health and CMV-seronegative. The chain links TRBV19 to TRBJ1-1; no firm D call. The sample comprised PBMCs. The CDR3 region has the DNA TGTGCCAGTAGTACCGACTACCTCACTGAAGCTTTCTTT. Protein sequence: CASSTDYLTEAFF. The variable domain in full, completed from reference TRBV19 and TRBJ1-1, reads DGGITQSPKYLFRKEGQNVTLSCEQNLNHDAMYWYRQDPGQGLRLIYYSQIVNDFQKGDIAEGYSVSREKKESFPLTVTSAQKNPTAFYLCASSTDYLTEAFFGQGTRLTVV.